One and the same sample provided the 20 T cell receptor beta chains below, sequenced in a study of blood T cell repertoires in COVID-19 (dated by TCRdb to about 2020). Library method: the immunoSEQ multiplex PCR assay. In TCRdb, the immuneACCESS table is reduced to in-frame sequences with V and J assigned. These tables do not hold every clone; where another copy was compared, an unresolved V gene accounts for under half, and the others remain unexplained. The sample table holds more than 300,000 clones, of which about 92% were seen once. Of the sample, about 18% falls within the top ten clones. Sequencing was done on a sample of PBMCs or T cells enriched from blood (not recorded which). The receptors shown here come from a woman younger than 45 who had recovered from COVID-19.

The chain joins TRBV11-2 to TRBJ1-1; D unresolved. Trimming removed 0 bases from V and 2 bases from J, with 4 bases in between. The CDR3 is 13 residues long. Germline CDR1 SGHAT, CDR2 FQNNGV. The CDR3 nucleotides are TGTGCCAGCAGCTTAGATCGTAACACTGAAGCTTTCTTT. Protein: CASSLDRNTEAFF.

V and J are TRBV5-1 and TRBJ1-1; D ambiguous. Germline lookup yields CDR1 SGHRS and CDR2 YFSETQ. The ends were cut back, 3 bases at V and 1 base at J, with 16 bases in the middle. The CDR3 totals 16 residues. Written as DNA, the CDR3 is TGCGCCAGCAGCTCTTTTCCCATGATCGGGAACACTGAAGCTTTCTTT. This gives the protein CASSSFPMIGNTEAFF.

The J gene is TRBJ1-6, the V gene TRBV7-2; 8 bases map to TRBD1. The CDR3 has 15 residues. Losses at the gene ends were 5 bases for V and 3 bases for J; bases not matched to a gene: 3. Germline loops: CDR1 SGHTA, CDR2 FQGNSA. The CDR3 protein is CASSQTGDYNSPLHF. The DNA for the CDR3 is TGTGCCAGCAGCCAGACAGGGGACTATAATTCACCCCTCCACTTT.

V is TRBV28 and J is TRBJ2-7; the D gene is possibly TRBD2 (5 bases). Germline V CDR1 and CDR2: MDHEN, SYDVKM. The CDR3 runs 13 residues. Trimming took off 7 bases at V and 2 bases at J, with 12 bases between the two ends. CDR3 loop: CASTPRRTYEQYF. CDR3 DNA sequence: TGTGCCAGCACCCCGCGGAGGACCTACGAGCAGTACTTC. The entire variable domain, with the rest obtained from reference TRBV28 and TRBJ2-7, is as follows: DVKVTQSSRYLVKRTGEKVFLECVQDMDHENMFWYRQDPGLGLRLIYFSYDVKMKEKGDIPEGYSVSREKKERFSLILESASTNQTSMYLCASTPRRTYEQYFGPGTRLTVT.

The chain has TRBV28 and TRBJ2-3, with 7 bases that match TRBD2. Germline-derived CDR1 and CDR2 are MDHEN and SYDVKM. With V trimmed by 7 bases and J by 5 bases, 3 bases remained unmatched. The CDR3 totals 12 residues. The CDR3 protein is CASTSGKDTQYF. The CDR3 DNA reads as TGTGCCAGCACCAGCGGGAAAGATACGCAGTATTTT.

This clone was observed a single time. V and J are TRBV7-3 and TRBJ2-2, with 7 positions matching TRBD2. Germline CDR1 and CDR2: SGHTA and FQGTGA. V lost 1 base and J lost 5; bases outside the gene matches: 7. This CDR3 has 16 residues. The CDR3 nucleotides are TGTGCCAGCAGCTTAAGTGCGGGGGTAGTGACCGGGGAGCTGTTTTTT. Translated: CASSLSAGVVTGELFF. The full variable domain, its missing parts supplied by reference TRBV7-3 and TRBJ2-2, is GAGVSQTPSNKVTEKGKYVELRCDPISGHTALYWYRQSLGQGPEFLIYFQGTGAADDSGLPNDRFFAVRPEGSVSTLKIQRTERGDSAVYLCASSLSAGVVTGELFFGEGSRLTVL.

The chain uses TRBV5-8 and TRBJ2-1; D perhaps matches TRBD2 (7 bases). CDR3 length equals 15 residues. Germline CDR1 is SGHTS and CDR2 is YDEGEE. Between the trimmed V and J ends, which lost 5 bases and 4 bases, there was a span of 16 bases. The CDR3 bases are TGTGCCAGCAGGGAAACGGGGGGCCCTTACAATGAGCAGTTCTTC. As protein: CASRETGGPYNEQFF.

This sequence joins TRBV7-6 and TRBJ2-1; D is uncertain. V lost 1 base to trimming and J lost 6 bases, with 16 bases between them. Germline V gene sequence: CDR1 SGHVS, CDR2 FNYEAQ. CDR3 length equals 16 residues. The CDR3 bases are TGTGCCAGCAGCTTAGAGTACCCCAGTTCATCCAATGAGCAGTTCTTC. This translates into CASSLEYPSSSNEQFF.

The rearrangement links TRBV10-2 to TRBJ1-2; D is unclear. The germline gives CDR1 WSHSY, CDR2 SAAADI. The CDR3 contains 14 residues. The V end was cut by 0 bases, the J end by 0 bases, with 5 bases between. For the CDR3, the DNA is TGCGCCAGCAGTGAGTCCTCAGCTAACTATGGCTACACCTTC. Protein product: CASSESSANYGYTF.

The rearrangement joins TRBV27 to TRBJ1-2; D is unclear. The CDR3 has 13 residues. Trimming took 5 bases from V and 4 from J, leaving 11 bases between them. The V gene's germline CDR1 is MNHEY and CDR2 SMNVEV (reference sequence). The CDR3, as DNA: TGTGCCAGCAGTCCTCAGGTCGGCTATGGCTACACCTTC. This sequence encodes CASSPQVGYGYTF.

V and J are TRBV5-8 and TRBJ1-6; weak D call: TRBD1 (5 bases). V lost 4 bases and J lost 10, with 21 bases in between. The length of the CDR3 is 16 residues. The germline V gene has CDR1 SGHTS and CDR2 YDEGEE. In nucleotides, the CDR3 is TGTGCCAGCAGCAGGACCGCCGGGGGGTTGGGCTCACCCCTCCACTTT. This encodes CASSRTAGGLGSPLHF.

This chain connects TRBV3-1 (or the pseudogene TRBV3-2) to TRBJ2-7, with 7 nucleotides matching TRBD1. The germline CDR1 and CDR2 sequences are LGHDT and YNNKEL (reference sequence). The CDR3 has 18 amino acids. V lost 2 bases, J lost 2 bases, and 15 bases stayed unmatched. DNA of the CDR3: TGTGCCAGCAGCCAAACGCCGCGGACAGGTGGTTATACCTACGAGCAGTACTTC. Translation: CASSQTPRTGGYTYEQYF.

The rearrangement joins TRBV28 to TRBJ1-5; 8 nucleotides align to TRBD1. CDR3 size: 16 residues. Trimming removed 6 bases from V and 6 bases from J; junction bases left unmatched: 13. The V gene's germline CDR1 is MDHEN and CDR2 SYDVKM. The DNA for the CDR3 is TGTGCCAGCAGCCCCCAGACAGGGGCCCAAGGTCAGCCCCAGCATTTT. Translating it yields CASSPQTGAQGQPQHF.

V gene TRBV27 combines with J gene TRBJ1-4; D not resolved. Trimming stripped 6 bases from V and 0 bases from J, with 11 bases between. The germline CDR1 and CDR2 sequences are MNHEY and SMNVEV (reference sequence). This CDR3 spans 15 amino acids. CDR3 loop: CASRLNGATNEKLFF. Here the CDR3 DNA reads TGTGCCAGCAGACTGAACGGAGCAACTAATGAAAAACTGTTTTTT.

V is TRBV4-1 and J is TRBJ2-3, with a weak D call TRBD2 (7 bases). Germline V gives CDR1 MGHRA, CDR2 YSYEKL. This CDR3 has 16 residues. V lost 4 bases and J lost 4, with 18 bases in between. This CDR3 reads CASSPNPGGWADTQYF. The DNA for the CDR3 is TGCGCCAGCAGCCCCAACCCGGGGGGCTGGGCAGATACGCAGTATTTT.

The genes are TRBV3-1 (or the pseudogene TRBV3-2) and TRBJ1-1, with a weak D call TRBD1 (6 bases). V was cut by 0 bases and J by 10 bases, with 15 bases left in between. Germline CDR1 reads LGHDT; CDR2 reads YNNKEL (reference sequence). The CDR3 is made up of 14 amino acids. CDR3 coding DNA: TGTGCCAGCAGCCAAGAGGGGGGGCCCCTCGGAGCTTTCTTT. Encoded protein: CASSQEGGPLGAFF.

V is TRBV7-2 and J is TRBJ1-2; TRBD1 matches 7 bases. V shed 3 bases, J shed 2 bases, and the junction held 9 bases outside the gene matches. From germline, CDR1 is SGHTA and CDR2 FQGNSA. CDR3 length equals 16 residues. The CDR3 nucleotides read TGTGCCAGCAGCTTCCCTACAGACAGGGCAAACTATGGCTACACCTTC. Amino acid sequence: CASSFPTDRANYGYTF.

The chain employs TRBV7-4 and TRBJ1-4, with a weak D call TRBD1 (6 bases). Trimming took 4 bases from V and 14 from J, leaving 14 bases between them. The CDR3 runs 12 residues. In germline, CDR1 is SGHVT, CDR2 SQSDAQ. The DNA for the CDR3 is TGTGCCAGCAGCTGGGGGCGGTATTGTCTGTTTTTT. Protein: CASSWGRYCLFF.

This chain joins TRBV4-2 and TRBJ2-6; TRBD1 might be the D (6 bases). Germline V gene lookup returns CDR1 LGHNA and CDR2 YNFKEQ. Trimming left V 0 bases short and J 3 bases short, with 12 bases between. CDR3 length: 17 residues. The CDR3 DNA is TGTGCCAGCAGCCAAGATGTGGGGGCTGGTGGGGCCAACGTCCTGACTTTC. Translation: CASSQDVGAGGANVLTF.

This chain uses TRBV14 with TRBJ2-3; TRBD2 agrees at 8 bases. This CDR3 is built from 14 residues. The J segment lost 4 bases and the V segment lost 4 bases, leaving 4 bases of the junction unmatched. Germline CDR1 SGHDN, CDR2 FVKESK. CDR3 amino acids: CASSLPSGPDTQYF. The CDR3, as DNA: TGTGCCAGCAGCCTACCTAGCGGGCCAGATACGCAGTATTTT. Using reference TRBV14 and TRBJ2-3 for the parts outside the CDR3, the full variable domain is EAGVTQFPSHSVIEKGQTVTLRCDPISGHDNLYWYRRVMGKEIKFLLHFVKESKQDESGMPNNRFLAERTGGTYSTLKVQPAELEDSGVYFCASSLPSGPDTQYFGPGTRLTVL.